One sample yielded the 31 T cell receptor beta chains listed below, sequenced in a study of cytomegalovirus exposure and HLA in healthy donors. PCR employed 60 Vbeta and 13 Jbeta primers. Some clones are missing from TCRdb's copy, which holds only in-frame ones; the method was immunoSEQ multiplex PCR. In the table there are around 76,000 clones, about 78% of which are singletons. Specimen: PBMCs. These receptors were obtained from a man aged 35 to 55 in good health and CMV-seronegative.

The CDR3 here is CASSPVQGIPYNEQFF. The CDR3 DNA reads as TGTGCCAGCAGTCCTGTGCAGGGAATCCCCTACAATGAGCAGTTCTTC. The rearrangement links TRBV27 to TRBJ2-1, with a tentative D call TRBD1 (5 bases). The germline V gene encodes CDR1 MNHEY and CDR2 SMNVEV (reference sequence). V was cut by 5 bases and J by 2 bases, with 16 bases left in between. This CDR3 comprises 16 residues.

This chain links TRBV6-1 with TRBJ1-2; D perhaps matches TRBD1 (6 bases). The V gene's germline CDR1 is MNHNS and CDR2 SASEGT. CDR3 length equals 14 residues. V was cut by 1 base and J by 8 bases, with 14 bases left in between. The CDR3 nucleotides read TGTGCCAGCAGTGAAGTAGGGGGGGCAGGCGGCTACACCTTC. Protein sequence: CASSEVGGAGGYTF.

V is TRBV5-6 and J is TRBJ1-5, with D maybe TRBD1 (5 bases). Looked up from germline, CDR1 is SGHDT and CDR2 is YYEEEE. Trimming cost V 0 bases and J 7 bases, with 14 bases left between them. The CDR3 length is 15 residues. The CDR3 here is CASSLGRAREQPQHF. Written as DNA, the CDR3 is TGTGCCAGCAGCTTGGGTAGAGCCAGGGAACAGCCCCAGCATTTT.

A few counts support this clone. This chain joins TRBV4-1 and TRBJ1-2; TRBD1 matches 8 bases. Germline assignment: CDR1 MGHRA and CDR2 YSYEKL. The V gene end was trimmed by 0 bases and the J gene end by 4 bases; junction bases not matched to a gene: 4. The CDR3 is 15 residues long. The CDR3 DNA reads TGCGCCAGCAGCCAAGATCCAGGGGGCGCCTATGGCTACACCTTC. Translating gives CASSQDPGGAYGYTF.

The chain is built from TRBV6-1 and TRBJ2-1; possible D gene TRBD2, 6 bases. Trimming took off 3 bases at V and 6 bases at J, with 18 bases between the two ends. The CDR3 sequence is 16 residues long. CDR1 and CDR2 from the germline V gene are MNHNS and SASEGT. The CDR3 coding sequence is TGTGCCAGCAGTGATTCCCAGCGGGTGGTTTCCAATGAGCAGTTCTTC. Amino acids: CASSDSQRVVSNEQFF.

The chain carries TRBV28 and TRBJ1-1; a possible D gene is TRBD1 (5 bases). This CDR3 spans 14 amino acids. The germline gives CDR1 MDHEN, CDR2 SYDVKM. The V end was cut by 7 bases, the J end by 1 base, with 13 bases between. CDR3: CASNTGGENTEAFF. The CDR3 region has the DNA TGTGCCAGCAACACTGGGGGGGAGAACACTGAAGCTTTCTTT.

The gene calls are TRBV18 and TRBJ2-4; 7 bases are shared with TRBD2. The CDR3 extends over 14 amino acids. The V segment lost 3 bases and the J segment 7 bases; nucleotides outside the gene matches: 6. Germline CDR1 KGHSH, CDR2 LQKENI. The CDR3 spells CASSPGMGGNIQYF. The CDR3, as DNA: TGTGCCAGCTCACCTGGGATGGGAGGGAACATTCAGTACTTC.

This clone has just one count. CDR3 sequence reads: CASSWGGTASTDTQYF. CDR3 DNA sequence: TGTGCCAGTAGTTGGGGAGGAACGGCTAGCACAGATACGCAGTATTTT. This rearrangement joins TRBV19 to TRBJ2-3; D is possibly TRBD2 (6 bases). This CDR3 comprises 16 residues. Germline V CDR1 and CDR2: LNHDA, SQIVND (reference sequence). V lost 5 bases, J lost 0 bases, and 15 bases lay in between.

As for this clone: Sequence at one end of the junction differs from germline and may be a read error. The rearrangement links TRBV6-5 to TRBJ2-6; D possibly corresponds to TRBD1 (5 bases). This CDR3 contains 15 residues. From germline, CDR1 is MNHEY and CDR2 SVGAGI. The CDR3 nucleotides are TGTGCCAGCACCGAAACAGACTCTGGGGCCAACGGCCTGACTTTC. Protein sequence: CASTETDSGANGLTF.

The V call is TRBV2, the J call TRBJ1-2, with a weak D call TRBD1 (5 bases). Germline CDR1 is SNHLY and CDR2 is FYNNEI. The length of the CDR3 is 14 residues. CDR3 amino acids: CARQGQRHLYGYTF. The CDR3 DNA reads TGTGCTCGGCAGGGCCAAAGACACCTCTATGGCTACACCTTC.

The chain employs TRBV6-1 and TRBJ2-5; 11 bases are shared with TRBD1. Gene TRBJ2-7 matches the end of the DNA better, so the J call may be wrong. The CDR3 sequence is 15 residues long. CDR1 MNHNS and CDR2 SASEGT come from the germline V gene. The CDR3 is CASSAGTGGSYEQYF. CDR3 bases: TGTGCCAGCAGTGCCGGGACAGGGGGGTCCTACGAGCAGTACTTC.

The chain's CDR3 is CASRFFRETGTSRYNEQFF. In DNA, the CDR3 is TGTGCAAGTCGCTTCTTCAGGGAAACCGGGACTAGCAGGTACAATGAGCAGTTCTTC. This chain connects TRBV12-2 to TRBJ2-1; the D call TRBD2 from the table was never checked on the DNA. TRBV12-2 is labeled a pseudogene. The CDR3 is 19 residues long.

The rearrangement links TRBV5-1 to TRBJ2-6; 9 nucleotides align to TRBD1. CDR3 length: 18 residues. Unmatched junction bases numbered 8, after V lost 0 bases and J lost 4 bases. Per the germline V gene, CDR1 is SGHRS and CDR2 is YFSETQ. The CDR3 here is CASSLEGTGLTGANVLTF. The CDR3 DNA is TGCGCCAGCAGCTTGGAAGGGACAGGGTTAACGGGGGCCAACGTCCTGACTTTC.

This clone was detected a few times. V usage is TRBV11-2 and J usage is TRBJ2-7, with 7 bases matching TRBD1. The CDR3 covers 14 residues. The junction had 7 bases not matched to a gene; V was cut back by 5 bases and J by 3 bases. The germline gives CDR1 SGHAT, CDR2 FQNNGV. CDR3 residues: CASSPRTGGYEQYF. The DNA for the CDR3 is TGTGCCAGCAGCCCACGGACAGGTGGCTACGAGCAGTACTTC.

The chain's CDR3 is CASSQGDHYEQYF. The CDR3 region has the DNA TGTGCCAGCAGCCAGGGTGACCACTACGAGCAGTACTTC. The chain is built from TRBV25-1 and TRBJ2-7; possibly TRBD1 for D (5 bases). CDR3 length equals 13 residues. Looked up from germline, CDR1 is MGHDK and CDR2 is SYGVNS. The germline V and J ends were trimmed by 6 bases and 3 bases, with 12 bases remaining between them.

In DNA, the CDR3 is TGTGCCAGCAGCGCAAGGGACAGGGGAGTCTCACCCCTCCACTTT. Its protein product is CASSARDRGVSPLHF. J is TRBJ1-6 and V is TRBV5-4; 10 nucleotides match TRBD1. Looked up from germline, CDR1 is SGHNT and CDR2 is YYREEE (reference sequence). This CDR3 is 15 amino acids long. J gave up 10 bases and V 4 bases, and 8 bases lay outside the gene matches.

This chain joins TRBV4-2 and TRBJ1-4; D is perhaps TRBD1 (6 bases). The germline V and J ends were trimmed by 4 bases and 7 bases, with 22 bases remaining between them. CDR1 is LGHNA and CDR2 is YNFKEQ in the germline V gene. The CDR3 is 17 amino acids. CDR3 residues: CASSPNARRGGVEKLFF. In nucleotides, the CDR3 is TGTGCCAGCAGCCCAAACGCCCGCAGGGGAGGGGTTGAAAAACTGTTTTTT.

The CDR3 nucleotides are TGTGCCAGCAGCTCCGGGACAGCGGAGCAGTACTTC. Encoded protein: CASSSGTAEQYF. The chain couples TRBV5-6 to TRBJ2-7, with 7 positions matching TRBD1. The CDR3 runs to 12 residues. The germline V gene encodes CDR1 SGHDT and CDR2 YYEEEE. The ends lost 3 bases at V and 7 bases at J; junction bases unmatched: 4.

The CDR3 DNA follows: TGTGCCAGCAGCTCAGTTACCGGGAGGGGCGGAAACACCATATATTTT. It is translated as CASSSVTGRGGNTIYF. This sequence joins TRBV5-6 and TRBJ1-3; D might be TRBD1 (5 bases). Germline V CDR1 and CDR2: SGHDT, YYEEEE. The length of the CDR3 is 16 residues. V lost 3 bases to trimming and J lost 4 bases, with 17 bases between them.

The chain links TRBV9 to TRBJ2-1; 11 positions match TRBD2. The CDR3 runs 18 residues. The germline CDR1 and CDR2 sequences are SGDLS and YYNGEE. The V and J ends lost 1 base and 8 bases, in that order; junction bases with no gene match: 14. The CDR3 loop is CASSVPLAGESSRDEQFF. The CDR3 nucleotides are TGTGCCAGCAGCGTACCACTAGCGGGAGAGTCAAGCCGGGATGAGCAGTTCTTC.

The gene calls are TRBV7-6 and TRBJ2-1, with TRBD1 as a possible D gene (6 bases). CDR1 and CDR2 (germline): SGHVS, FNYEAQ. This CDR3 has 13 amino acids. Trimming took off 5 bases at V and 8 bases at J, with 13 bases between the two ends. The CDR3 protein is CASSPTGSHEQFF. The CDR3 DNA follows: TGTGCCAGCAGCCCAACAGGGTCCCATGAGCAGTTCTTC.

The chain is built from TRBV27 and TRBJ2-1; TRBD2 matches at 9 bases. After removal of 2 bases from V and 4 bases from J, the junction contained 3 bases not matched to a gene. The CDR3 is 15 residues long. CDR1 is MNHEY, CDR2 SMNVEV, per germline (reference sequence). The DNA of the CDR3 is TGTGCCAGCAGTTTAGGGACTAGCTTTTACAATGAGCAGTTCTTC. This encodes CASSLGTSFYNEQFF.

This rearrangement joins TRBV7-9 to TRBJ2-2, with 7 bases matching TRBD1. Per the germline V gene, CDR1 is SEHNR and CDR2 is FQNEAQ (reference sequence). CDR3 length equals 14 residues. V gave up 3 bases and J gave up 4 bases; unmatched junction bases: 2. For the CDR3, the DNA is TGTGCCAGCAGCTTCGACAGGGCCACCGGGGAGCTGTTTTTT. This codes for CASSFDRATGELFF. The complete variable domain, with remaining parts taken from reference TRBV7-9 and TRBJ2-2, reads DTGVSQNPRHKITKRGQNVTFRCDPISEHNRLYWYRQTLGQGPEFLTYFQNEAQLEKSRLLSDRFSAERPKGSFSTLEIQRTEQGDSAMYLCASSFDRATGELFFGEGSRLTVL.

The chain employs TRBV6-1 and TRBJ1-1; D remains unclear. The CDR3 contains 13 residues. Germline assignment: CDR1 MNHNS and CDR2 SASEGT. V was trimmed by 6 bases and J by 4 bases, leaving 12 bases between them. The CDR3: CASSPSVSTEAFF. CDR3 nucleotides: TGTGCCAGCAGCCCCAGCGTAAGCACTGAAGCTTTCTTT.

CDR3 residues: CASSQVGNIQYF. CDR3 in DNA: TGTGCCAGCTCCCAAGTCGGAAACATTCAGTACTTC. The V call is TRBV6-6, the J call TRBJ2-4; D not certain. V lost 8 bases, J lost 6 bases, and 11 bases lay in between. From germline, CDR1 is MNHNY and CDR2 SVGAGI (reference sequence). CDR3 length equals 12 residues.

The rearrangement links TRBV9 to TRBJ2-1, with 9 bases that match TRBD2. Germline V gene data show CDR1 as SGDLS and CDR2 as YYNGEE. The CDR3 spans 15 residues. Trimming took 0 bases from V and 7 from J; bases not matched to a gene: 5. CDR3 sequence reads: CASSVGVSGSNEQFF. The CDR3 DNA sequence: TGTGCCAGCAGCGTAGGGGTTAGCGGGAGTAATGAGCAGTTCTTC. Looking up the rest from reference TRBV9 and TRBJ2-1 gives the full variable domain: DSGVTQTPKHLITATGQRVTLRCSPRSGDLSVYWYQQSLDQGLQFLIQYYNGEERAKGNILERFSAQQFPDLHSELNLSSLELGDSALYFCASSVGVSGSNEQFFGPGTRLTVL.

The table lists this clone with a few counts. An end of the junction differs from the germline gene, which may be a read error. The J gene is TRBJ2-1, the V gene TRBV4-1; 11 bases map to TRBD1. The CDR3 is 16 amino acids. CDR1 is MGHRA and CDR2 is YSYEKL in the germline V gene. CDR3 loop: CASSQDGTGGYNEQFF. CDR3 sequence (DNA): TGTGCCAGCAGCCAAGACGGGACAGGGGGCTACAATGAGCAGTTCTTC.

The rearrangement joins TRBV6-4 to TRBJ2-7, with D perhaps TRBD2 (6 bases). Trimming stripped 6 bases from V and 5 bases from J, with 20 bases between. Germline V gives CDR1 MRHNA, CDR2 SNTAGT. The CDR3 is 15 residues long. The CDR3 DNA sequence: TGTGCCAGCAGCGTTGAAGGCAAAGGGGAGGACGAGCAGTACTTC. It specifies CASSVEGKGEDEQYF.

J is TRBJ2-5 and V is TRBV28; unclear D gene. V lost 1 base to trimming and J lost 0 bases, with 6 bases between them. Per germline, CDR1 MDHEN and CDR2 SYDVKM. CDR3 length: 14 residues. The CDR3, as DNA: TGTGCCAGCAGTTTATCCGACTACCAAGAGACCCAGTACTTC. Its translation: CASSLSDYQETQYF.

V gene TRBV6-1 combines with J gene TRBJ1-1, with D maybe TRBD1 (6 bases). V lost 2 bases and J 4 bases, leaving 23 bases between the germline ends. There are 18 residues in the CDR3. CDR1 and CDR2 from the germline V gene are MNHNS and SASEGT. CDR3 coding DNA: TGTGCCAGCAGTGAAAGGGCGGAGTTAAGCAGGGGTACCACTGAAGCTTTCTTT. This sequence encodes CASSERAELSRGTTEAFF.

Points on this clone: Other DNA sequences in this specimen translate into the identical CDR3. This CDR3 reads CASTVNTEAFF. CDR3 nucleotide sequence: TGTGCCAGTACCGTGAACACTGAAGCTTTCTTT. The J gene is TRBJ1-1, the V gene TRBV19; D is undetermined. The V end was cut by 7 bases, the J end by 0 bases, with 3 bases between. Germline V CDR1 and CDR2: LNHDA, SQIVND (reference sequence). This CDR3 region has 11 residues.